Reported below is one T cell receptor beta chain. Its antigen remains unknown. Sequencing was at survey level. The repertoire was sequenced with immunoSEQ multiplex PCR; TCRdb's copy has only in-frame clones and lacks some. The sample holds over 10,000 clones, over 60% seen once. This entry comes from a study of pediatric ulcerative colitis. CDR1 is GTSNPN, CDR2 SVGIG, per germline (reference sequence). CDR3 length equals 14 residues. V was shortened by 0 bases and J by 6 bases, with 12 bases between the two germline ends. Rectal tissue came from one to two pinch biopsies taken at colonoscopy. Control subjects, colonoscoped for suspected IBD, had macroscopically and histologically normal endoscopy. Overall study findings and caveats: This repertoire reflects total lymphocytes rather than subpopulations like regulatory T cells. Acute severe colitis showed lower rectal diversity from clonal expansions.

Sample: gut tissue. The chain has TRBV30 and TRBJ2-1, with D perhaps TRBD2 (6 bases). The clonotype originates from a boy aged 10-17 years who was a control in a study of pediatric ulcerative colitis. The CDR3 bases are TGTGCCTGGAGTGTACGACTAGTAGGCAATGAGCAGTTCTTC. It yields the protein CAWSVRLVGNEQFF.